This T cell receptor beta chain emerged from a study of CD4+ T cells in melanoma. Here immunoSEQ multiplex PCR was the method, and the copy in TCRdb shows in-frame clones only, minus some. The sample has several thousand clones, about three fifths seen once. About this clone itself: What it binds is not known.

Study results and limitations: CD8+ T cell, macrophage and B cell function reportedly correlated with neoantigen-specific CD4+ T cells.

Trimming left V 0 bases short and J 9 bases short, with 12 bases between. The CDR3 loop spans 13 amino acids. Germline V CDR1 and CDR2: SNHLY, FYNNEI. Source material: cells from a culture (not recorded whether cultured in vitro). This TCR came from a human donor with melanoma. The V gene is TRBV2, the J gene TRBJ2-7; D is unclear. This CDR3 reads CASSEAEGRTQYF. The CDR3 bases are TGTGCCAGCAGTGAAGCGGAAGGTCGCACGCAGTACTTC. Full variable domain (missing parts from reference TRBV2 and TRBJ2-7): EPEVTQTPSHQVTQMGQEVILRCVPISNHLYFYWYRQILGQKVEFLVSFYNNEISEKSEIFDDQFSVERPDGSNFTLKIRSTKLEDSAMYFCASSEAEGRTQYFGPGTRLTVT.